This is a list of T cell receptor beta chains from one sample in a study of spatial heterogeneity in lung cancer. TCRdb called the 5' RACE reads again in MiXCR, with one record for every CDR3 protein. The table includes 10,000 to 13,000 distinct CDR3 sequences, around 9.3% detected once. The sequenced sample was PBMCs, obtained at surgery. The source is a male donor with early-stage non-small cell lung cancer. Each CDR3 is given with its conserved first and last residue. Fields, in order: D gene, V gene, J gene, clone size, CDR3 protein, CDR3 DNA. The D gene is left open where the match is weak. Not every row has a clone size; where given, it reads once, few, many or a size class.

>NA|TRBV6-1|TRBJ1-1|many
CASSHPGGTEAFF
TGTGCCAGCAGTCACCCGGGGGGCACTGAAGCTTTCTTT
>TRBD1|TRBV6-2/TRBV6-3|TRBJ1-2|many
CASSFYMGDRAIYGYTF
TGTGCCAGCAGTTTCTATATGGGGGACAGAGCGATCTATGGCTACACCTTC
>TRBD2|TRBV7-9|TRBJ2-5|medium-sized
CASSSSGGMRETQYF
TGTGCCAGCAGCTCCAGCGGGGGGATGCGAGAGACCCAGTACTTC
>NA|TRBV7-9|TRBJ2-3|many
CASSPPFAVPTDTQYF
TGTGCCAGCAGCCCCCCGTTCGCGGTACCCACAGATACGCAGTATTTT
>NA|TRBV5-1|TRBJ2-1|many
CASSFRDNEQFF
TGCGCCAGCAGCTTCAGGGATAATGAGCAGTTCTTC
>NA|TRBV5-1|TRBJ2-1|many
CASSLGRGLKSYNEQFF
TGCGCCAGCAGCTTGGGGCGGGGCCTCAAATCGTACAATGAGCAGTTCTTC
>NA|TRBV19|TRBJ1-1|many
CASSIGPDTLNTEAFF
TGTGCCAGTAGTATCGGGCCGGACACCCTGAACACTGAAGCTTTCTTT
>NA|TRBV6-5|TRBJ1-6|many
CASRPATQGASPLHF
TGTGCCAGCAGACCTGCGACACAGGGAGCGTCACCCCTCCACTTT
>NA|TRBV29-1|TRBJ2-1|many
CSVEGFTWAYNEQFF
TGCAGCGTTGAAGGGTTTACGTGGGCCTACAATGAGCAGTTCTTC
>NA|TRBV27|TRBJ1-1|NA
CASSLYRSVRGDTEAFF
TGTGCCAGCAGTTTATATAGGTCGGTCAGGGGCGATACTGAAGCTTTCTTT
>TRBD2|TRBV12-3/TRBV12-4|TRBJ2-3|many
CASSRGSGVGEDTQYF
TGTGCCAGCAGTCGAGGTAGCGGGGTGGGTGAAGATACGCAGTATTTT
>TRBD2|TRBV10-3|TRBJ2-7|NA
CAIRNTGGEQYF
TGTGCCATCAGGAATACCGGGGGGGAGCAGTACTTC
>NA|TRBV20-1|TRBJ2-7|many
CRARGSYEQYF
TGCAGGGCCAGGGGCTCCTACGAGCAGTACTTC
>NA|TRBV5-1|TRBJ2-2|NA
CASGGLANTGELFF
TGCGCCAGCGGGGGATTAGCGAACACCGGGGAGCTGTTTTTT
>NA|TRBV7-2|TRBJ2-3|few
CASSSGTNLDTQYF
TGTGCCAGCAGCTCGGGGACCAACCTGGATACGCAGTATTTT
>NA|TRBV12-2|TRBJ1-1|many
CASRVGQGENTEAFF
TGTGCAAGTCGCGTGGGACAGGGGGAGAACACTGAAGCTTTCTTT
>NA|TRBV9|TRBJ2-3|many
CASSVGSTDTQYF
TGTGCCAGCAGCGTAGGTAGCACAGATACGCAGTATTTT
>TRBD1|TRBV20-1|TRBJ2-5|many
CSAETPRGRSETQYF
TGCAGTGCGGAGACCCCCAGGGGGCGGTCAGAGACCCAGTACTTC
>NA|TRBV5-1|TRBJ2-1|medium-sized
CASSLEDSQRYEQFF
TGCGCCAGCAGCTTGGAGGACAGCCAACGGTATGAGCAGTTCTTC
>NA|TRBV7-2|TRBJ1-2|few
CASSFASIYGYTF
TGTGCCAGCAGCTTCGCCAGCATCTATGGCTACACCTTC
>NA|TRBV10-1|TRBJ1-1|many
CASTRDLSGTEAFF
TGCGCCAGCACCCGGGACCTTAGTGGCACTGAAGCTTTCTTT
>TRBD1|TRBV4-2|TRBJ2-6|many
CASSPGQGSSGANVLTF
TGTGCCAGCAGCCCCGGACAGGGGAGCTCTGGGGCCAACGTCCTGACTTTC
>NA|TRBV30|TRBJ1-1|many
CAWSGTEAFF
TGTGCCTGGAGTGGGACTGAAGCTTTCTTT
>NA|TRBV29-1|TRBJ1-1|many
CSARHGLNTEAFF
TGCAGCGCCCGACACGGTTTGAACACTGAAGCTTTCTTT
>NA|TRBV29-1|TRBJ2-7|NA
CSVVSPRGVDHEQYF
TGCAGCGTTGTAAGCCCCAGGGGGGTGGACCACGAGCAGTACTTC
>NA|TRBV20-1|TRBJ2-3|medium-sized
CSARDGGRPGDTQYF
TGCAGTGCTAGAGATGGTGGACGACCAGGGGATACGCAGTATTTT
>TRBD2|TRBV7-2|TRBJ2-3|many
CASSPRSGGTDTQYF
TGTGCCAGCAGCCCACGGAGCGGGGGCACAGATACGCAGTATTTT
>NA|TRBV5-1|TRBJ2-1|NA
CASKEVVNEQFF
TGCGCCAGCAAGGAGGTTGTCAATGAGCAGTTCTTC
>NA|TRBV14|TRBJ2-3|many
CASSHRQPDTQYF
TGTGCCAGCAGCCACCGCCAGCCAGATACGCAGTATTTT
>NA|TRBV7-2|TRBJ2-5|medium-sized
CASSLARQETQYF
TGTGCCAGCAGCTTAGCGCGGCAAGAGACCCAGTACTTC
>TRBD1|TRBV20-1|TRBJ1-2|few
CSAKQGNYGYTF
TGCAGTGCCAAACAGGGGAACTATGGCTACACCTTC
>TRBD2|TRBV9|TRBJ2-1|many
CASSPGWRGGYNEQFF
TGTGCCAGCAGCCCGGGTTGGCGGGGGGGCTACAATGAGCAGTTCTTC
>NA|TRBV9|TRBJ2-7|few
CASSVDSMGAYEQYF
TGTGCCAGCAGCGTAGATTCCATGGGGGCCTACGAGCAGTACTTC
>NA|TRBV6-4|TRBJ2-2|many
CASSPISQTGELFF
TGTGCCAGCAGCCCAATAAGCCAGACCGGGGAGCTGTTTTTT
>NA|TRBV2|TRBJ1-1|many
CASRGPSTEAFF
TGTGCCAGCAGGGGCCCGAGCACTGAAGCTTTCTTT
>NA|TRBV29-1|TRBJ1-3|many
CSCLGDTGNTIYF
TGCAGCTGTCTGGGAGATACTGGAAACACCATATATTTT
>NA|TRBV7-2|TRBJ2-6|many
CASSSYPSGANVLTF
TGTGCCAGCAGCTCGTACCCCTCTGGGGCCAACGTCCTGACTTTC
>NA|TRBV7-2|TRBJ1-2|many
CASSQGWSANYGYTF
TGTGCCAGCAGTCAGGGGTGGTCGGCTAACTATGGCTACACCTTC
>TRBD1|TRBV18|TRBJ1-5|medium-sized
CASSGQVNQPQHF
TGTGCCAGCTCAGGACAGGTCAATCAGCCCCAGCATTTT
>TRBD1|TRBV19|TRBJ2-2|medium-sized
CASSLQGATGELFF
TGTGCCAGTAGCCTACAGGGGGCCACCGGGGAGCTGTTTTTT
>NA|TRBV4-2|TRBJ2-7|many
CASSQEAGNYEQYF
TGTGCCAGCAGCCAAGAAGCAGGGAACTACGAGCAGTACTTC
>NA|TRBV9|TRBJ2-5|many
CASSVGGGTETQYF
TGTGCCAGCAGCGTAGGGGGAGGCACTGAGACCCAGTACTTC